This TCR beta chain appears in the sequencing data of a study of blood T cell repertoires in COVID-19. CDR3 length: 16 amino acids. CDR1 and CDR2 from the germline V gene are SGHRS and YFSETQ. Trimming at V came to 2 bases and at J to 2 bases, leaving 8 bases not matched to a gene. Measured with immunoSEQ multiplex PCR; TCRdb has only the in-frame clones, and not every one. The sample carries 120,000 or so clones, about 83% recorded once. This chain joins TRBV5-1 and TRBJ2-3; 7 nucleotides agree with TRBD2. The TCR originated in a woman aged 45-60 years with acute or convalescent COVID-19. Sequenced sample: peripheral blood. CDR3 region: CASSFGAGWDTDTQYF. The DNA for the CDR3 is TGCGCCAGCAGCTTCGGAGCGGGGTGGGACACAGATACGCAGTATTTT.